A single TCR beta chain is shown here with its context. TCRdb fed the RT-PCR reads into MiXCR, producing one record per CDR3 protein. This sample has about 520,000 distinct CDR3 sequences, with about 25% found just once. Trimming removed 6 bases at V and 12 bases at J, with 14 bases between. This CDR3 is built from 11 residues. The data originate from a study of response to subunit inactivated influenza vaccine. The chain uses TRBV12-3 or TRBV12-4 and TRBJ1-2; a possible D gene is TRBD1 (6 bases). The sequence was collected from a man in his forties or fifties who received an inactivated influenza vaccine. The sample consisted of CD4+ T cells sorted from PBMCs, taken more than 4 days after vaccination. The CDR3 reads CASRGGGADTF. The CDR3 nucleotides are TGTGCCAGCAGAGGAGGGGGGGCGGACACCTTC.